This TCR beta chain was identified during a study of shared clonotypes between healthy human individuals. Germline V gives CDR1 SGDLS, CDR2 YYNGEE. J was trimmed by 1 base and V by 0 bases; bases with no gene match: 7. This CDR3 spans 18 amino acids. The method was immunoSEQ multiplex PCR; TCRdb's version includes in-frame clones alone and lacks a portion of them. Among approximately 2.3 million clones, 85% to 95% were seen once, and the ten largest hold about 0.39%. The receptor comes from a man in his late teens or twenties in good health. Some clones in this sample may be carry-over from other donors' samples. Sequenced material: naive CD4+ T cells from PBMCs. The sample's subset: CD45RA+ positively selected. V usage is TRBV9 and J usage is TRBJ2-2; 9 bases are shared with TRBD2. CDR3 DNA sequence: TGTGCCAGCAGCGTAGGGCCGGGAGCGGGAGGGAACACCGGGGAGCTGTTTTTT. This sequence encodes CASSVGPGAGGNTGELFF.